These 32 T cell receptor beta chains originate from one sample sequenced in a study of STAT5B mutations in CD4+ large granular lymphocyte leukemia. Generated by immunoSEQ multiplex PCR, the TCRdb table keeps only in-frame clones and is missing some. The sample has over 30,000 clones, 76% seen once; the top ten hold about 7%. The sequencing sample was made of CD4+ T cells from blood buffy coats. Receptors originate from a human donor in good health.

The chain combines TRBV27 with TRBJ2-7, with D unclear. The CDR3 length is 15 residues. Germline values: CDR1 MNHEY, CDR2 SMNVEV (reference sequence). V was cut by 6 bases and J by 6 bases, with 21 bases left in between. The CDR3 sequence is CASSQTVLLGREQYF. The CDR3, as DNA: TGTGCCAGCAGCCAGACCGTACTTCTAGGACGCGAGCAGTACTTC.

This rearrangement joins TRBV7-2 to TRBJ2-5; TRBD1 aligns across 12 bases. J was trimmed by 5 bases and V by 5 bases; bases with no gene match: 6. Germline V gene lookup returns CDR1 SGHTA and CDR2 FQGNSA. This CDR3 has 15 residues. CDR3 bases: TGTGCCAGCAGCCGGGACAGGGGGCGCATGGAGACCCAGTACTTC. This sequence encodes CASSRDRGRMETQYF.

The CDR3 here is CASSEATEGEKLFF. As DNA, the CDR3 is TGTGCCAGCAGTGAGGCCACAGAGGGCGAAAAACTGTTTTTT. The gene calls are TRBV2 and TRBJ1-4; D remains ambiguous. Trimming shortened V by 3 bases and J by 8 bases, and 13 bases separated the two germline ends. There are 14 residues in the CDR3. Germline values: CDR1 SNHLY, CDR2 FYNNEI.

The rearrangement links TRBV16 to TRBJ2-6; 7 bases are a match to TRBD1. Germline-derived CDR1 and CDR2 are KGHSY and FQNENV. This CDR3 contains 20 residues. With 1 base clipped from V and 0 bases from J, the junction kept 12 bases outside the gene matches. The CDR3 region is CASSQFVLRDSLSGANVLTF. The CDR3 bases are TGTGCCAGCAGCCAATTTGTCCTTAGGGACAGTCTCTCTGGGGCCAACGTCCTGACTTTC.

This clone was detected a few times. This chain links TRBV28 with TRBJ1-3; no clear D. Germline CDR1 is MDHEN and CDR2 is SYDVKM. V was trimmed by 5 bases and J by 4 bases, leaving 0 bases between them. The CDR3 runs 10 residues. This chain's CDR3 is CASSGNTIYF. The CDR3 DNA is TGTGCCAGCAGTGGAAACACCATATATTTT.

V and J are TRBV25-1 and TRBJ2-1; D not certain. V lost 5 bases to trimming and J lost 8 bases, with 16 bases between them. Germline V gene sequence: CDR1 MGHDK, CDR2 SYGVNS. This CDR3 has 14 residues. CDR3 in DNA: TGTGCCAGCAGTAGACCCGGGCCCCAGGATGAGCAGTTCTTC. Translating gives CASSRPGPQDEQFF. The whole variable domain, filled in from reference TRBV25-1 and TRBJ2-1, reads EADIYQTPRYLVIGTGKKITLECSQTMGHDKMYWYQQDPGMELHLIHYSYGVNSTEKGDLSSESTVSRIRTEHFPLTLESARPSHTSQYLCASSRPGPQDEQFFGPGTRLTVL.

The V gene is TRBV5-6, the J gene TRBJ1-6; no clear D gene. The V end was cut by 4 bases, the J end by 10 bases, with 18 bases between. Germline CDR1 SGHDT, CDR2 YYEEEE. The CDR3 has 15 residues. The DNA for the CDR3 is TGTGCCAGCAGCCCTCGCGCTCCTACGAGGTCACCCCTCCACTTT. It is translated as CASSPRAPTRSPLHF.

The chain has TRBV5-1 and TRBJ2-5, with 15 bases that match TRBD2. Per germline, CDR1 SGHRS and CDR2 YFSETQ. J was trimmed by 2 bases and V by 4 bases; bases with no gene match: 9. The length of the CDR3 is 18 residues. The CDR3 DNA follows: TGCGCCAGCAGCCCCGGACTAGCGGGGGGGGACAATCAAGAGACCCAGTACTTC. Residues: CASSPGLAGGDNQETQYF.

The chain has TRBV5-5 and TRBJ2-3; 7 nucleotides match TRBD1. Germline CDR1 and CDR2: SGHKS and YYEKEE (reference sequence). The CDR3 totals 15 residues. The ends lost 6 bases at V and 1 base at J; junction bases unmatched: 8. The CDR3: CASTTTGTGTDTQYF. The CDR3 DNA follows: TGTGCCAGCACCACAACCGGGACAGGCACAGATACGCAGTATTTT.

The CDR3 coding sequence is TGTGCCAGCAGCCAATTTTCAGGGGGAACTGAAGCTTTCTTT. It encodes CASSQFSGGTEAFF. The chain combines TRBV14 with TRBJ1-1; 7 bases map to TRBD1. This CDR3 contains 14 residues. CDR1 SGHDN and CDR2 FVKESK come from the germline V gene. The V segment lost 2 bases and the J segment 5 bases; nucleotides outside the gene matches: 5.

This clone was observed once. The gene calls are TRBV11-2 and TRBJ2-7, with 7 nucleotides matching TRBD1. The CDR3 extends over 15 amino acids. Germline V gene sequence: CDR1 SGHAT, CDR2 FQNNGV. The V segment lost 3 bases and the J segment 5 bases; nucleotides outside the gene matches: 10. The CDR3 here is CASSFGTGQFHEQYF. CDR3 nucleotide sequence: TGTGCCAGCAGCTTCGGTACGGGACAGTTCCACGAGCAGTACTTC.

V and J are TRBV7-2 and TRBJ2-1, with a possible D match to TRBD2 (6 bases). The CDR3 is made up of 13 amino acids. Germline V gene sequence: CDR1 SGHTA, CDR2 FQGNSA. Trimming pared 6 bases from V and 6 bases from J, leaving 12 bases between. CDR3 nucleotides: TGTGCCAGCAGACGGGACTCGAGCAATGAGCAGTTCTTC. It codes for CASRRDSSNEQFF.

The chain uses TRBV10-3 and TRBJ1-3; 7 positions agree with TRBD1. Germline CDR1 and CDR2: ENHRY and SYGVKD. The CDR3 extends over 15 amino acids. The V and J ends lost 10 bases and 0 bases, in that order; junction bases with no gene match: 9. CDR3 in amino acids: CATTGQASSGNTIYF. CDR3 sequence (DNA): TGTGCCACCACAGGACAGGCCAGCTCTGGAAACACCATATATTTT.

This sequence joins TRBV10-3 and TRBJ2-7, with D perhaps matching TRBD1 or TRBD2 (5 bases each). In germline, CDR1 is ENHRY, CDR2 SYGVKD. CDR3 size: 15 residues. V lost 6 bases, J lost 2 bases, and 17 bases lay in between. As DNA, the CDR3 is TGTGCCATCAGGAAGCAAGGGGACGGACCCTACGAGCAGTACTTC. Amino acid sequence: CAIRKQGDGPYEQYF.

The CDR3 sequence: CASTKHGGGAADTQYF. The DNA for the CDR3 is TGTGCCAGCACCAAACATGGTGGGGGGGCGGCAGATACGCAGTATTTT. The genes are TRBV7-8 and TRBJ2-3; a possible D gene is TRBD2 (7 bases). Germline CDR1 SGHVS, CDR2 FQNEAQ. This CDR3 is built from 16 residues. V lost 7 bases and J lost 4, with 21 bases in between.

The chain has TRBV11-3 and TRBJ1-2, with 9 bases that match TRBD1. The length of the CDR3 is 15 residues. Germline V gene data show CDR1 as SGHNT and CDR2 as YENEEA. With 5 bases clipped from V and 2 bases from J, the junction kept 6 bases outside the gene matches. As DNA, the CDR3 is TGTGCCAGCAGCAAGCAGACAGGGGGGAACTATGGCTACACCTTC. This translates into CASSKQTGGNYGYTF. Combining the CDR3 with reference TRBV11-3 and TRBJ1-2 gives the whole variable domain EAGVVQSPRYKIIEKKQPVAFWCNPISGHNTLYWYLQNLGQGPELLIRYENEEAVDDSQLPKDRFSAERLKGVDSTLKIQPAELGDSAVYLCASSKQTGGNYGYTFGSGTRLTVV.

This clone showed up just a few times. The V and J genes are TRBV2 and TRBJ1-4; 7 bases map to TRBD1. This CDR3 spans 14 amino acids. Germline CDR1 reads SNHLY; CDR2 reads FYNNEI. The ends lost 7 bases at V and 3 bases at J; junction bases unmatched: 5. CDR3 sequence: CASNLQGANEKLFF. CDR3 DNA sequence: TGTGCCAGCAATTTGCAGGGGGCTAATGAAAAACTGTTTTTT.

The CDR3 DNA follows: TGTGCCAGTAGTCCTAGGACCTCATCGCAGTATTTT. Its protein product is CASSPRTSSQYF. V and J are TRBV19 and TRBJ2-3; no clear D gene. Germline V CDR1 and CDR2: LNHDA, SQIVND (reference sequence). Trimming stripped 5 bases from V and 10 bases from J, with 13 bases between. This CDR3 has 12 amino acids.

This chain connects TRBV28 to TRBJ2-7; 7 nucleotides align to TRBD1. Germline V gene lookup returns CDR1 MDHEN and CDR2 SYDVKM. V lost 4 bases, J lost 2 bases, and 5 bases stayed unmatched. The CDR3 contains 14 residues. The CDR3 region has the DNA TGTGCCAGCAGTTCATTCCAGGGGGCCTACGAGCAGTACTTC. Residues: CASSSFQGAYEQYF.

The V call is TRBV19, the J call TRBJ1-1, with 10 nucleotides matching TRBD1. Germline CDR1 LNHDA, CDR2 SQIVND (reference sequence). This CDR3 has 15 residues. The V gene end was trimmed by 5 bases and the J gene end by 3 bases; junction bases not matched to a gene: 6. The CDR3 loop reads CASSATGGYDTEAFF. The CDR3 region has the DNA TGTGCCAGTAGTGCGACAGGGGGCTACGACACTGAAGCTTTCTTT.

Only a few counts were recorded for this clone. This sequence joins TRBV4-2 and TRBJ2-3; D is perhaps TRBD1 or TRBD2 (5 bases each). CDR3 length: 13 residues. Germline loops: CDR1 LGHNA, CDR2 YNFKEQ. V was cut by 1 base and J by 10 bases, with 12 bases left in between. CDR3 loop: CASSQAEGSAQYF. CDR3 sequence (DNA): TGTGCCAGCAGCCAAGCTGAGGGGAGTGCGCAGTATTTT.

This clone was recorded a few times. The chain combines TRBV14 with TRBJ1-1; D is unresolved. Germline CDR1 and CDR2: SGHDN and FVKESK. The V end lost 0 bases, the J end lost 5 bases, and 10 bases lay between the germline ends. The CDR3 has 14 residues. In DNA, the CDR3 is TGTGCCAGCAGCCAAGAACTTAGGAGGACTGAAGCTTTCTTT. Its translation: CASSQELRRTEAFF.

The chain combines TRBV9 with TRBJ2-7, with D tentatively TRBD2 (6 bases). The V gene lost 6 bases and the J gene lost 0 bases, with 16 bases spanning the gap. Germline-derived CDR1 and CDR2 are SGDLS and YYNGEE. CDR3 length: 15 amino acids. For the CDR3, the DNA is TGTGCCAGCAATTTTGCGGGGAACCCCTCCTACGAGCAGTACTTC. This codes for CASNFAGNPSYEQYF. The variable domain in full, with the rest retrieved from reference TRBV9 and TRBJ2-7, is DSGVTQTPKHLITATGQRVTLRCSPRSGDLSVYWYQQSLDQGLQFLIQYYNGEERAKGNILERFSAQQFPDLHSELNLSSLELGDSALYFCASNFAGNPSYEQYFGPGTRLTVT.

The chain uses TRBV11-2 and TRBJ1-3, with D hard to call. This CDR3 is built from 14 residues. The germline CDR1 and CDR2 sequences are SGHAT and FQNNGV. V was shortened by 3 bases and J by 0 bases, with 6 bases between the two germline ends. CDR3: CASSLLYSGNTIYF. The CDR3 DNA reads TGTGCCAGCAGCTTGTTATACTCTGGAAACACCATATATTTT.

This clone appeared a few times. V usage is TRBV2 and J usage is TRBJ2-2, with a tentative D call TRBD1 (6 bases). The CDR3 contains 13 residues. Germline V gene sequence: CDR1 SNHLY, CDR2 FYNNEI. V was cut by 6 bases and J by 5 bases, with 10 bases left in between. CDR3 sequence (DNA): TGTGCCAGCAGGAGGACAGCTACCGGGGAGCTGTTTTTT. It specifies CASRRTATGELFF.

The chain is built from TRBV5-1 and TRBJ1-1; the D gene is possibly TRBD1 (5 bases). The CDR3 has 14 amino acids. Germline values: CDR1 SGHRS, CDR2 YFSETQ. Trimming removed 0 bases at V and 8 bases at J, with 14 bases between. The DNA for the CDR3 is TGCGCCAGCAGCTTGGACGGAGGGGTATCCGAAGCTTTCTTT. Translated: CASSLDGGVSEAFF. Variable domain in full (rest from reference TRBV5-1 and TRBJ1-1): KAGVTQTPRYLIKTRGQQVTLSCSPISGHRSVSWYQQTPGQGLQFLFEYFSETQRNKGNFPGRFSGRQFSNSRSEMNVSTLELGDSALYLCASSLDGGVSEAFFGQGTRLTVV.

This clone has just one count. The chain employs TRBV2 and TRBJ2-5; D remains unclear. Germline CDR1 is SNHLY and CDR2 is FYNNEI. The CDR3 runs to 12 residues. V dropped 4 bases and J dropped 1 base, with 4 bases sitting between them. CDR3 bases: TGTGCCAGCAGTGTTATCCAAGAGACCCAGTACTTC. Translation: CASSVIQETQYF.

In DNA, the CDR3 is TGTGCCAGCAGCTTCACGGGGTTCGAGCAGTACTTC. Amino acid sequence: CASSFTGFEQYF. This chain joins TRBV7-2 and TRBJ2-7; possible D gene TRBD2, 5 bases. The V gene's germline CDR1 is SGHTA and CDR2 FQGNSA. V gave up 3 bases and J gave up 6 bases, with 9 bases separating them. The CDR3 is made up of 12 amino acids.

The chain carries TRBV6-4 and TRBJ2-3, with 11 positions matching TRBD2. The CDR3 extends over 16 amino acids. Per germline, CDR1 MRHNA and CDR2 SNTAGT. Unmatched junction bases numbered 8, after V lost 8 bases and J lost 1 base. The CDR3 sequence: CASSPLAGDRTDTQYF. CDR3 in DNA: TGTGCCAGCTCACCACTAGCGGGGGACCGCACAGATACGCAGTATTTT.

This chain joins TRBV7-3 and TRBJ2-2; tentative D call: TRBD1 (7 bases). Germline V gives CDR1 SGHTA, CDR2 FQGTGA. The CDR3 covers 15 residues. The V end was cut by 4 bases, the J end by 5 bases, with 14 bases between. The CDR3 nucleotides are TGTGCCAGCAGCTCGACCAGGGGGGTAACCGGGGAGCTGTTTTTT. This encodes CASSSTRGVTGELFF.

V gene TRBV4-2 combines with J gene TRBJ1-1, with TRBD1 as a possible D gene (6 bases). Germline assignment: CDR1 LGHNA and CDR2 YNFKEQ. Trimming cost V 4 bases and J 11 bases, with 17 bases left between them. The CDR3 runs to 13 residues. The chain's CDR3 is CASSPGAPGLAFF. The CDR3 DNA is TGTGCCAGCAGCCCAGGGGCACCAGGTTTGGCTTTCTTT.

This chain uses TRBV7-9 with TRBJ2-1; perhaps TRBD1 as D (6 bases). Between the trimmed V and J ends, which lost 0 bases and 8 bases, there was a span of 11 bases. The germline V gene encodes CDR1 SEHNR and CDR2 FQNEAQ (reference sequence). This CDR3 is 14 amino acids long. The CDR3 DNA reads TGTGCCAGCAGCTTAGCGCCCCCAGGGGATGAGCAGTTCTTC. Its protein is CASSLAPPGDEQFF.